These T cell receptor beta chains were read from a single sample in a study of blood T cells in healthy people across ages. TCRdb itself ran the 5' RACE reads through MiXCR, one entry per CDR3 protein. This table holds approximately 1.5 million distinct CDR3 sequences, about 45% found once. Sequencing input: blood. Every receptor here comes from a woman aged 18-35 years in good health. Both conserved end residues are part of each CDR3. A D gene is named only where the DNA matches it firmly. Expanded clones are given a class, and other clones once, few, many or no size at all.

d_call: NA; j_call: TRBJ2-1; clone_size: NA; v_call: TRBV20-1; cdr3_nt: TGCAGTGTTAGGGGCCGTTGGAATGAGCAGTTCTTC; cdr3_aa: CSVRGRWNEQFF
d_call: NA; j_call: TRBJ1-5; clone_size: few; v_call: TRBV12-3/TRBV12-4; cdr3_nt: TGTGCCAGCAGCGATCGGAGTAGGGGGTCCAATCAGCCCCAGCATTTT; cdr3_aa: CASSDRSRGSNQPQHF
d_call: NA; j_call: TRBJ2-7; clone_size: NA; v_call: TRBV20-1; cdr3_nt: TGCAGTGCTAGAGGGACATTGGGCAACGAGCAGTACTTC; cdr3_aa: CSARGTLGNEQYF
d_call: NA; j_call: TRBJ2-1; clone_size: NA; v_call: TRBV3-1; cdr3_nt: TGTGCCAGCAGCCAATATCTCGGGGCCTACAATGAGCAGTTCTTC; cdr3_aa: CASSQYLGAYNEQFF
d_call: NA; j_call: TRBJ1-1; clone_size: NA; v_call: TRBV3-1; cdr3_nt: TGTGCCAGCAGATCCGGGCCCTGGGGCGCTGAAGCTTTCTTT; cdr3_aa: CASRSGPWGAEAFF
d_call: NA; j_call: TRBJ2-7; clone_size: NA; v_call: TRBV25-1; cdr3_nt: TGTGCCAGCAGTGGTAGGAGCGAGCAGTACTTC; cdr3_aa: CASSGRSEQYF
d_call: TRBD2; j_call: TRBJ2-1; clone_size: NA; v_call: TRBV6-2/TRBV6-3; cdr3_nt: TGTGCCAGCCGGGGACTAGCTTTACGACCTTCTGGCTACAATGAGCAGTTCTTC; cdr3_aa: CASRGLALRPSGYNEQFF
d_call: TRBD1; j_call: TRBJ1-1; clone_size: NA; v_call: TRBV7-8; cdr3_nt: TGTGCCAGCAGAACGCCCGGGACAGTGAACACTGAAGCTTTCTTT; cdr3_aa: CASRTPGTVNTEAFF
d_call: NA; j_call: TRBJ2-1; clone_size: NA; v_call: TRBV20-1; cdr3_nt: TGCAGTGCTAGAGATCGCTGGAATGAGCAGTTCTTC; cdr3_aa: CSARDRWNEQFF
d_call: NA; j_call: TRBJ2-2; clone_size: once; v_call: TRBV27; cdr3_nt: TGTGCCAGCAGTTCTCGGATGGCTGCCGGGGAGCTGTTTTTT; cdr3_aa: CASSSRMAAGELFF
d_call: TRBD2; j_call: TRBJ2-3; clone_size: NA; v_call: TRBV18; cdr3_nt: TGTGCCAGCTCACCGAAGATAGCGGGGGAGTTCGCAGATACGCAGTATTTT; cdr3_aa: CASSPKIAGEFADTQYF
d_call: NA; j_call: TRBJ2-5; clone_size: NA; v_call: TRBV14; cdr3_nt: TGTGCCAGCAGCCAAGAGACAAGGCCTACCCAAGAGACCCAGTACTTC; cdr3_aa: CASSQETRPTQETQYF
d_call: NA; j_call: TRBJ2-7; clone_size: NA; v_call: TRBV10-3; cdr3_nt: TGTGCCATCAGTGAGTGGGACGAGCAGTACTTC; cdr3_aa: CAISEWDEQYF
d_call: NA; j_call: TRBJ2-1; clone_size: NA; v_call: TRBV27; cdr3_nt: TGTGCCGGCAGTTTATCAGGGGCCCATGAGCAGTTCTTC; cdr3_aa: CAGSLSGAHEQFF
d_call: NA; j_call: TRBJ2-5; clone_size: few; v_call: TRBV6-2/TRBV6-3; cdr3_nt: TGTGCCAGCAGTTCCCGGGATCCTCAAGAGACCCAGTACTTC; cdr3_aa: CASSSRDPQETQYF
d_call: NA; j_call: TRBJ2-3; clone_size: NA; v_call: TRBV7-3; cdr3_nt: TGTGCCAGCAGCTTAACTGCTAGGGGGGATGATACGCAGTATTTT; cdr3_aa: CASSLTARGDDTQYF
d_call: NA; j_call: TRBJ2-6; clone_size: few; v_call: TRBV2; cdr3_nt: TGTGCCAGCAGTGAGTATCGCTCTGGGGCCAACGTCCTGACTTTC; cdr3_aa: CASSEYRSGANVLTF
d_call: TRBD2; j_call: TRBJ2-3; clone_size: few; v_call: TRBV5-4; cdr3_nt: TGTGCCAGCATCCCTTACACCACGGCGGGGGGAACAGATACGCAGTATTTT; cdr3_aa: CASIPYTTAGGTDTQYF
d_call: NA; j_call: TRBJ1-2; clone_size: NA; v_call: TRBV29-1; cdr3_nt: TGCAGCGTGACAGAGAACTATTGCTACACCTTC; cdr3_aa: CSVTENYCYTF
d_call: NA; j_call: TRBJ1-2; clone_size: many; v_call: TRBV4-3; cdr3_nt: TGCGCCAGCAGCCAAGATCCGAGAGCATTTAACTATGGCTACACCTTC; cdr3_aa: CASSQDPRAFNYGYTF
d_call: TRBD2; j_call: TRBJ2-7; clone_size: once; v_call: TRBV4-3; cdr3_nt: TGCGCCAGCAGCCAAGATCGCCTAGCGGGGGGCCTCGGGACGTACTTC; cdr3_aa: CASSQDRLAGGLGTYF
d_call: NA; j_call: TRBJ1-2; clone_size: NA; v_call: TRBV9; cdr3_nt: TGTGCCAGCAGCAGAGACAGTGTAGGGAAGGAGGAGGATGGCTACACCTTC; cdr3_aa: CASSRDSVGKEEDGYTF
d_call: NA; j_call: TRBJ2-3; clone_size: NA; v_call: TRBV9; cdr3_nt: TGTGCCAGCACCCCGGGGGAACAGGCCCTCACAGATACGCAGTATTTT; cdr3_aa: CASTPGEQALTDTQYF
d_call: NA; j_call: TRBJ2-7; clone_size: NA; v_call: TRBV7-8; cdr3_nt: TGTGCCAGCAGCGCCAGACGGTTTGATCCCTACGAGCAGTACTTC; cdr3_aa: CASSARRFDPYEQYF
d_call: NA; j_call: TRBJ1-1; clone_size: NA; v_call: TRBV4-3; cdr3_nt: TGCGCCAGCAGCCAAGCTCGGATCCCTACCAGCCGCAACACTGAAGCTTTCTTT; cdr3_aa: CASSQARIPTSRNTEAFF
d_call: NA; j_call: TRBJ2-7; clone_size: NA; v_call: TRBV6-2/TRBV6-3; cdr3_nt: TGTGCCAGCGCCCTGGGCAGGGCGTCCCACGAGCAGTACTTC; cdr3_aa: CASALGRASHEQYF
d_call: NA; j_call: TRBJ2-1; clone_size: few; v_call: TRBV12-3/TRBV12-4; cdr3_nt: TGTGCCAGCAGTGATGCAAGCCTCAGGGGGAGGAATGAGCAGTTCTTC; cdr3_aa: CASSDASLRGRNEQFF
d_call: NA; j_call: TRBJ2-7; clone_size: few; v_call: TRBV28; cdr3_nt: TGTGCCAGCAGGAGCGCCTACGAGCAGTACTTC; cdr3_aa: CASRSAYEQYF
d_call: TRBD1; j_call: TRBJ1-2; clone_size: NA; v_call: TRBV7-9; cdr3_nt: TGTGCCAGCAGCTTTGCAGGGGGTAGTTATGGCTACACCTTC; cdr3_aa: CASSFAGGSYGYTF
d_call: NA; j_call: TRBJ2-1; clone_size: once; v_call: TRBV7-2; cdr3_nt: TGTGCCAGCAGCTTACAATACGGGGATGAGCAGTTCTTC; cdr3_aa: CASSLQYGDEQFF
d_call: TRBD1; j_call: TRBJ1-2; clone_size: NA; v_call: TRBV18; cdr3_nt: TGTGCCAGCTCACCCGTGGGACAGCACTATGGCTACACCTTC; cdr3_aa: CASSPVGQHYGYTF
d_call: TRBD2; j_call: TRBJ2-3; clone_size: NA; v_call: TRBV5-1; cdr3_nt: TGCGCCAGCAGCCAAGGACTAGCGGGGGGTTCCCATACGCAGTATTTT; cdr3_aa: CASSQGLAGGSHTQYF
d_call: NA; j_call: TRBJ2-5; clone_size: NA; v_call: TRBV28; cdr3_nt: TGTGCCACCAAGGGGAAGCTCAGGTTTAACTACGAGCAATACTTC; cdr3_aa: CATKGKLRFNYEQYF
d_call: TRBD1; j_call: TRBJ1-2; clone_size: many; v_call: TRBV7-2; cdr3_nt: TGTGCCAGCAGCTTAGGGACAGGGGGCAACTATGGCTACACCTTC; cdr3_aa: CASSLGTGGNYGYTF
d_call: NA; j_call: TRBJ1-4; clone_size: NA; v_call: TRBV25-1; cdr3_nt: TGTGCCAGCAGTGAAGGAAGGGACTTAACTAATGAAAAACTGTTTTTT; cdr3_aa: CASSEGRDLTNEKLFF
d_call: NA; j_call: TRBJ1-6; clone_size: NA; v_call: TRBV7-9; cdr3_nt: TGTGCCAGCAGCTTACGTGGACATAACAATTCACCCCTCCACTTT; cdr3_aa: CASSLRGHNNSPLHF
d_call: NA; j_call: TRBJ1-4; clone_size: few; v_call: TRBV20-1; cdr3_nt: TGCAGTGCTAGAGGATGGAGGAAAGCAACTAATGAAAAACTGTTTTTT; cdr3_aa: CSARGWRKATNEKLFF
d_call: NA; j_call: TRBJ1-1; clone_size: NA; v_call: TRBV30; cdr3_nt: TGTGCCTGGAGGCGCAGGGAGCGAACTGAAGCTTTCTTT; cdr3_aa: CAWRRRERTEAFF
d_call: NA; j_call: TRBJ1-2; clone_size: few; v_call: TRBV27; cdr3_nt: TGTGCCAGCAGTGTGGGATTGGGGTATGGCTACACCTTC; cdr3_aa: CASSVGLGYGYTF
d_call: TRBD2; j_call: TRBJ2-3; clone_size: NA; v_call: TRBV3-1; cdr3_nt: TGTGCCAGCAGCCCCCGGTGGGGTAGCGGGAAGATATACACAGATACGCAGTATTTT; cdr3_aa: CASSPRWGSGKIYTDTQYF
d_call: NA; j_call: TRBJ1-5; clone_size: few; v_call: TRBV20-1; cdr3_nt: TGCAGTGCTAGAGTTGGGAGACAGAGCAATCAGCCCCAGCATTTT; cdr3_aa: CSARVGRQSNQPQHF
d_call: TRBD1; j_call: TRBJ1-2; clone_size: few; v_call: TRBV12-3/TRBV12-4; cdr3_nt: TGTGCCAGCAGTCCCCGACAGGGGGAAGTAAGAGGCTACACCTTC; cdr3_aa: CASSPRQGEVRGYTF
d_call: NA; j_call: TRBJ2-1; clone_size: few; v_call: TRBV7-8; cdr3_nt: TGTGCCAGCAGGAAAAATCGAGTAGCGGTCAACGGGTACAATGAGCAGTTCTTC; cdr3_aa: CASRKNRVAVNGYNEQFF
d_call: NA; j_call: TRBJ1-2; clone_size: once; v_call: TRBV4-1; cdr3_nt: TGCGCCAGCAGCCGGGCCGCCGGGACACTTTATGGCTACACCTTC; cdr3_aa: CASSRAAGTLYGYTF
d_call: NA; j_call: TRBJ1-2; clone_size: NA; v_call: TRBV12-3/TRBV12-4; cdr3_nt: TGTGCCAGCAGTTTGGGGGGGCAGTATGGCTACACCTTC; cdr3_aa: CASSLGGQYGYTF